One T cell receptor (beta chain) is described in this entry. The sample belongs to a study of blood T cell repertoires in COVID-19. The wider study: The United States, Italy and Spain were the sources of the acute and convalescent COVID-19 samples.

Authors' processing steps: Using reference gene primer amplification, nucleated cell counts were estimated. Assay used: immunoSEQ multiplex PCR; TCRdb lists only in-frame clones, some missing. The V and J calls and clone size are taken from that table; D and trimming were inferred from the DNA. Of roughly 250,000 clones listed, 85% to 95% are singletons. J gave up 0 bases and V 4 bases, and 5 bases lay outside the gene matches. CDR3 size: 16 residues. The germline V gene encodes CDR1 MGHRA and CDR2 YSYEKL. The TCR originated in a woman aged 18-29 years who had recovered from COVID-19. Sequencing input: PBMCs or T cells enriched from blood (not recorded which). The genes are TRBV4-1 and TRBJ1-4; TRBD1 agrees at 7 bases. In DNA, the CDR3 is TGCGCCAGCAGCCGGGGACAGCCTGCAACTAATGAAAAACTGTTTTTT. Encoded protein: CASSRGQPATNEKLFF.